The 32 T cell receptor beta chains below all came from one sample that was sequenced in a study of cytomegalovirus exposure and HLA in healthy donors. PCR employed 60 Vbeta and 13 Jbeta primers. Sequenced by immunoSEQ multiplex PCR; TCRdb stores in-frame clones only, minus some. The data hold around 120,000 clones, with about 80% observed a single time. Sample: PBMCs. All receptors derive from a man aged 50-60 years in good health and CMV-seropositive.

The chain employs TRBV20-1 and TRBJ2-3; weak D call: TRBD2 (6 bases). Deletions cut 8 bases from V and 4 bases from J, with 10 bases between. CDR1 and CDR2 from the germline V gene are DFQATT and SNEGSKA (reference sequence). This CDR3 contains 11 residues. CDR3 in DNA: TGCAGTCTCGGGGGACCAGATACGCAGTATTTT. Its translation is CSLGGPDTQYF.

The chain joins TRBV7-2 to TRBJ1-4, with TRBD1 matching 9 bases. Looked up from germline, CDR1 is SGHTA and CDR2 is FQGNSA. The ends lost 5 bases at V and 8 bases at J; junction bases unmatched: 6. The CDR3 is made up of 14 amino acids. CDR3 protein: CASSLDRGWEKLFF. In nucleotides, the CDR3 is TGTGCCAGCAGCCTGGACAGGGGTTGGGAAAAACTGTTTTTT.

CDR3 DNA: TGTGCCAGTGAAGTAACAGGGGCCGGTACGCAGTATTTT. Its protein is CASEVTGAGTQYF. V usage is TRBV19 and J usage is TRBJ2-3, with 7 bases aligning to TRBD1. J lost 8 bases, V lost 8 bases, and 10 bases had no gene match. The CDR3 runs to 13 residues. Germline lookup yields CDR1 LNHDA and CDR2 SQIVND (reference sequence).

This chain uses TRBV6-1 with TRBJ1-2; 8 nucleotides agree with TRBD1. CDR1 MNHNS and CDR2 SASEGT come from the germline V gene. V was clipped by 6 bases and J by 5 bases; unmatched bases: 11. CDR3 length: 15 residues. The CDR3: CASSGSTGGNYGYTF. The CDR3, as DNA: TGTGCCAGCAGCGGCTCCACAGGGGGTAATTATGGCTACACCTTC.

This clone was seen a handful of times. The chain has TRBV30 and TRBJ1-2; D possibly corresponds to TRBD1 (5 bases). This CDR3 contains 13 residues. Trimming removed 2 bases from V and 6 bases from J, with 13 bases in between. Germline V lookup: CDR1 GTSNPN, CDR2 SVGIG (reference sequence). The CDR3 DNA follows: TGTGCCTGGAGTAGGGATGCAGGGAATGGCTACACCTTC. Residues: CAWSRDAGNGYTF.

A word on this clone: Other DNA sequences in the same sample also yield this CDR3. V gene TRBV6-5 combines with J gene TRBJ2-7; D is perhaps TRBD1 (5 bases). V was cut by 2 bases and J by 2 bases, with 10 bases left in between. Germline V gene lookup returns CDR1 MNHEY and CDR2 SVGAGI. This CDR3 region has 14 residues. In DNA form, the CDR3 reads TGTGCCAGCAGTTACAGTACAGGAACCTACGAGCAGTACTTC. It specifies CASSYSTGTYEQYF.

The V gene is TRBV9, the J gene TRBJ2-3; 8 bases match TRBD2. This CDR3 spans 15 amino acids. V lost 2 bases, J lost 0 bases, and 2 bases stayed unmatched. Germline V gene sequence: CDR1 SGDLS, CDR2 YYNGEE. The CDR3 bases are TGTGCCAGCAGCGTTAGCGGGATTAGCACAGATACGCAGTATTTT. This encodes CASSVSGISTDTQYF.

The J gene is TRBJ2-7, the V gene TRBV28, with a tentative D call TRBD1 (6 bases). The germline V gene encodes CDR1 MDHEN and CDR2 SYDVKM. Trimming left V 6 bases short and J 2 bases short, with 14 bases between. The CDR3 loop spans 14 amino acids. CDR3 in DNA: TGTGCCAGCAGCTCCGGGACACGGACCTACGAGCAGTACTTC. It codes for CASSSGTRTYEQYF.

The CDR3 nucleotides are TGTGCCAGCAGTCCCCAGCGCTTGGGTAATTCACCCCTCCACTTT. It translates to CASSPQRLGNSPLHF. The chain recombines TRBV6-1 with TRBJ1-6; the D is unclear. V lost 5 bases and J lost 6, with 14 bases in between. Per the germline V gene, CDR1 is MNHNS and CDR2 is SASEGT. This CDR3 contains 15 residues.

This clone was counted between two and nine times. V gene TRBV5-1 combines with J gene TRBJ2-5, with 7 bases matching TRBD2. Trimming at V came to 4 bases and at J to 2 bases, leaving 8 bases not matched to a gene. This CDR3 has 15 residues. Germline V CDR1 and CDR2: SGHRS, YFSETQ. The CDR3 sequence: CASSRGASGQETQYF. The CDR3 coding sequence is TGCGCCAGCAGCCGTGGGGCTAGCGGACAAGAGACCCAGTACTTC.

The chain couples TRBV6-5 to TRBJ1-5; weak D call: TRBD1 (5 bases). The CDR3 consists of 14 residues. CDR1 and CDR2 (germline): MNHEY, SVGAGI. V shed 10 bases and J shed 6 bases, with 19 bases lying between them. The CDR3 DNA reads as TGTGCCAATCGGCGAGGAGGGGAGTGTCAGCCCCAGCATTTT. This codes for CANRRGGECQPQHF.

This CDR3 reads CASTITRDRGGSYGEKLFF. The CDR3 nucleotides are TGTGCCAGCACTATTACCCGGGACAGGGGAGGAAGTTACGGTGAAAAACTGTTTTTT. This chain connects TRBV28 to TRBJ1-4; TRBD1 agrees at 10 bases. Losses at the gene ends were 7 bases for V and 7 bases for J; bases not matched to a gene: 21. The CDR3 is 19 residues long. Germline V gene sequence: CDR1 MDHEN, CDR2 SYDVKM.

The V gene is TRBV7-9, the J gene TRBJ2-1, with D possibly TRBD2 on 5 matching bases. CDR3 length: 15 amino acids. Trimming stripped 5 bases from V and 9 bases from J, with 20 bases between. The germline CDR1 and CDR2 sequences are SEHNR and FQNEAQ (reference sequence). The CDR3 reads CASSKDSRRAAEQFF. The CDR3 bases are TGTGCCAGCAGCAAAGATTCACGGCGGGCGGCTGAGCAGTTCTTC.

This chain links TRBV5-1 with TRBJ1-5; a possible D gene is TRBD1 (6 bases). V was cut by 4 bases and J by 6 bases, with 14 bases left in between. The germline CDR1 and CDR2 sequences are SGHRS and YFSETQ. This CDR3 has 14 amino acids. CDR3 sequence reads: CASSPGGALQPQHF. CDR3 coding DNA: TGCGCCAGCAGCCCCGGGGGGGCCCTTCAGCCCCAGCATTTT.

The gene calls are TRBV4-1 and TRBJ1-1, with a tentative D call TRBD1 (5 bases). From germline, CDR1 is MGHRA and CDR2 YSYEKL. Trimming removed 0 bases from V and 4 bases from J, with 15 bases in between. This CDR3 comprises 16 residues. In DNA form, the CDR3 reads TGCGCCAGCAGCCAAGAAGTATCCAGGGTGGGCACTGAAGCTTTCTTT. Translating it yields CASSQEVSRVGTEAFF.

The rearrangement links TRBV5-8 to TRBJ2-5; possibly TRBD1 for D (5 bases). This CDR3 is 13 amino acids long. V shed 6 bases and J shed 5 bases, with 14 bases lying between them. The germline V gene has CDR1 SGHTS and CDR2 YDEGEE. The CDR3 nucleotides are TGTGCCAGCACCAATACAGGTTTGGAGACCCAGTACTTC. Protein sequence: CASTNTGLETQYF.

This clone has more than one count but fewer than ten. CDR3 bases: TGTGCCAGTAGTCCCTTTCGTCGTGAAGCTTTCTTT. It is translated as CASSPFRREAFF. V is TRBV19 and J is TRBJ1-1; D unresolved. Per the germline V gene, CDR1 is LNHDA and CDR2 is SQIVND (reference sequence). This CDR3 contains 12 residues. V was trimmed by 5 bases and J by 7 bases, leaving 11 bases between them.

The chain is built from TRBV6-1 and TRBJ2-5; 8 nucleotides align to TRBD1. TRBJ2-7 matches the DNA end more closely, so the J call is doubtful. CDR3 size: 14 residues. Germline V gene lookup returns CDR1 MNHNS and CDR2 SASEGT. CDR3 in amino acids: CASTIGQGGYEQYF. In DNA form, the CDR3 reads TGTGCCAGCACCATCGGACAGGGAGGCTACGAGCAGTACTTC.

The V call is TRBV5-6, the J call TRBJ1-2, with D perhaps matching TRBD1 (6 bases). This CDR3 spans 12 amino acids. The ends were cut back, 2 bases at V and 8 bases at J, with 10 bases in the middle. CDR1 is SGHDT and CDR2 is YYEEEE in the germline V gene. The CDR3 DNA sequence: TGTGCCAGCAGCTTTACAGGGAGAGGCTACACCTTC. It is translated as CASSFTGRGYTF.

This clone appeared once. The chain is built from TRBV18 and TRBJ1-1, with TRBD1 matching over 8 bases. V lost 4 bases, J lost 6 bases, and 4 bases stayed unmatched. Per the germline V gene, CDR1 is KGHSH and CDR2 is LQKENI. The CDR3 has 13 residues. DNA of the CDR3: TGTGCCAGCTCACAGACAGGGGAGGCTGAAGCTTTCTTT. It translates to CASSQTGEAEAFF.

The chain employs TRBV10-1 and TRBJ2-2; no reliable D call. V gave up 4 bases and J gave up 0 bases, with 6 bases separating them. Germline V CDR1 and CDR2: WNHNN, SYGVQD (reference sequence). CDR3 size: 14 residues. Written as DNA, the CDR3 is TGCGCCAGCAGTGCCGCAGCGAACACCGGGGAGCTGTTTTTT. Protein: CASSAAANTGELFF.

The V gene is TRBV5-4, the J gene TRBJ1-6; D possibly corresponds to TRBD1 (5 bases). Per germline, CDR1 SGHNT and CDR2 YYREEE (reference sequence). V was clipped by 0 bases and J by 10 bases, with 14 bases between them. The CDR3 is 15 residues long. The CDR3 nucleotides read TGTGCCAGCAGCTTGGATGGGGCGGGGGGATCACCCCTCCACTTT. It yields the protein CASSLDGAGGSPLHF.

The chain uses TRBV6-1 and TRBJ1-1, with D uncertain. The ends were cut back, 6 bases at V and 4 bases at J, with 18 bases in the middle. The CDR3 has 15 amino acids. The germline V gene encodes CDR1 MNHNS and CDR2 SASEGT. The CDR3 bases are TGTGCCAGCAGCCAGCTAAGTAGTGGCGGCACTGAAGCTTTCTTT. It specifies CASSQLSSGGTEAFF.

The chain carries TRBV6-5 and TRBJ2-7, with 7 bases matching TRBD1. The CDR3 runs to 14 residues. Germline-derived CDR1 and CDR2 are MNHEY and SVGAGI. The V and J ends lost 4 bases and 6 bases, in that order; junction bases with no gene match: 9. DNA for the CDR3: TGTGCCAGCAGTTCGACAGGGAAGAAAGGCGAGCAGTACTTC. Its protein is CASSSTGKKGEQYF.

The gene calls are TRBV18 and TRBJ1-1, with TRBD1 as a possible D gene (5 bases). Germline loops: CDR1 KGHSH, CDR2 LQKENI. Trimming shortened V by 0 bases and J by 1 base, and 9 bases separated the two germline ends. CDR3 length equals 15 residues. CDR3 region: CASSPPGQRNTEAFF. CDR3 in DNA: TGTGCCAGCTCACCACCGGGGCAGAGGAACACTGAAGCTTTCTTT.

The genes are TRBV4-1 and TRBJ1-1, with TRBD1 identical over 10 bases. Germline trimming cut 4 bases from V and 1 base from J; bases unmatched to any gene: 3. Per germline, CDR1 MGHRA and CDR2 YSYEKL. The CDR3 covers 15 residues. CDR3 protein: CASSRGDRGNTEAFF. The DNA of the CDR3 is TGCGCCAGCAGCCGGGGGGACAGGGGGAACACTGAAGCTTTCTTT.

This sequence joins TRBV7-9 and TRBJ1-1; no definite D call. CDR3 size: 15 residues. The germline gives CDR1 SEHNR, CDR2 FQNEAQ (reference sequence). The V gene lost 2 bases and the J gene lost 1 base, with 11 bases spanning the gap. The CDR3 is CASSLIGGGNTEAFF. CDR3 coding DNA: TGTGCCAGCAGCTTAATAGGAGGTGGGAACACTGAAGCTTTCTTT. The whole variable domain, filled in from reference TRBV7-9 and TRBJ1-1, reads DTGVSQNPRHKITKRGQNVTFRCDPISEHNRLYWYRQTLGQGPEFLTYFQNEAQLEKSRLLSDRFSAERPKGSFSTLEIQRTEQGDSAMYLCASSLIGGGNTEAFFGQGTRLTVV.

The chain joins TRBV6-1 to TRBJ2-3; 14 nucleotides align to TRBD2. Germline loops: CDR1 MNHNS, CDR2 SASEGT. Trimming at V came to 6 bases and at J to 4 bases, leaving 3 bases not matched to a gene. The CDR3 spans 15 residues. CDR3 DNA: TGTGCCAGCAGATTGGGACTAGCGGGGGCAGATACGCAGTATTTT. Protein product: CASRLGLAGADTQYF.

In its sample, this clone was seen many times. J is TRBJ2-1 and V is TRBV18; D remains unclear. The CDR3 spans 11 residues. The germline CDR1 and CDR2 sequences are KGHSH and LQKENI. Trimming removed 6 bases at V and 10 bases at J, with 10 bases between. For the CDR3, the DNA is TGTGCCAGCTCGTCAGGATTAGAGCAGTTCTTC. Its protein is CASSSGLEQFF.

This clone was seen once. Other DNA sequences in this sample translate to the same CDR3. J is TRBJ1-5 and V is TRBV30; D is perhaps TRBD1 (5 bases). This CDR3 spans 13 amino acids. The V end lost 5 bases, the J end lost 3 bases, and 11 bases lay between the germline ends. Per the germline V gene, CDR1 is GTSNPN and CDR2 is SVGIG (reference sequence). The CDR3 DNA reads TGTGCCTGGGGGGAGGGGTTCAATCAGCCCCAGCATTTT. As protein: CAWGEGFNQPQHF.

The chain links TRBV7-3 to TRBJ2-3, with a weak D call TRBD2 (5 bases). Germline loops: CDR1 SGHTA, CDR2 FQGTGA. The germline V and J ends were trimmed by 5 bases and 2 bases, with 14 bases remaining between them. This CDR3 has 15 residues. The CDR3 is CASSPAAAYTDTQYF. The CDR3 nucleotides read TGTGCCAGCAGCCCAGCGGCCGCCTACACAGATACGCAGTATTTT.

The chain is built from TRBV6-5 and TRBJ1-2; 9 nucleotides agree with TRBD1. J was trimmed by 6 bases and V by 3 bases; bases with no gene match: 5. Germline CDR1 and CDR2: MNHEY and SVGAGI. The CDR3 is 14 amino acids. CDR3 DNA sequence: TGTGCCAGCAGTTATCTGGGACAGGGAGATGGCTACACCTTC. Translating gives CASSYLGQGDGYTF.